The 19 T cell receptor beta chains below were found in one sample sequenced in a study of blood T cell repertoires in COVID-19. The assay was immunoSEQ multiplex PCR, and TCRdb's table has in-frame clones only and misses some. Of 150,000 to 200,000 clones in the sample, around 90% were seen once. The sequenced material came from peripheral blood. These receptors all come from a human donor in a cohort sampled during active COVID-19.

This clone was seen a handful of times. The J gene is TRBJ2-5, the V gene TRBV6-2 or TRBV6-3, with a tentative D call TRBD1 (5 bases). Per the germline V gene, CDR1 is MNHEY and CDR2 is SVGEGT. This CDR3 has 14 residues. V was shortened by 0 bases and J by 4 bases, with 9 bases between the two germline ends. In DNA form, the CDR3 reads TGTGCCAGCAGTTACTCTTTGACAGTAGAGACCCAGTACTTC. As protein: CASSYSLTVETQYF.

The chain joins TRBV6-5 to TRBJ2-7; possible D gene TRBD1, 6 bases. There are 14 residues in the CDR3. Germline CDR1 reads MNHEY; CDR2 reads SVGAGI. Trimming removed 0 bases from V and 6 bases from J, with 12 bases in between. As DNA, the CDR3 is TGTGCCAGCAGTTACTCTAGGGTACAGGGCGAGCAGTACTTC. Protein sequence: CASSYSRVQGEQYF.

V and J are TRBV10-2 and TRBJ1-4; the match to TRBD1 covers 7 bases. The CDR3 covers 13 residues. J was trimmed by 8 bases and V by 8 bases; bases with no gene match: 8. The germline gives CDR1 WSHSY, CDR2 SAAADI. The CDR3 region has the DNA TGCGCCAGCTCCGACAGGGTGGGGGAAAAACTGTTTTTT. Translated, it gives CASSDRVGEKLFF.

This chain uses TRBV6-1 with TRBJ2-1; 7 bases are a match to TRBD2. The germline CDR1 and CDR2 sequences are MNHNS and SASEGT. V lost 1 base, J lost 3 bases, and 3 bases stayed unmatched. This CDR3 has 15 amino acids. CDR3: CASSEEASGYNEQFF. The DNA for the CDR3 is TGTGCCAGCAGTGAAGAAGCTAGCGGCTACAATGAGCAGTTCTTC.

This chain links TRBV7-2 with TRBJ1-4; D uncertain. The germline V gene encodes CDR1 SGHTA and CDR2 FQGNSA. Trimming stripped 5 bases from V and 2 bases from J, with 12 bases between. The CDR3 length is 15 residues. The CDR3 reads CASSRFWATNEKLFF. In DNA, the CDR3 is TGTGCCAGCAGCCGTTTTTGGGCGACTAATGAAAAACTGTTTTTT.

The rearrangement joins TRBV5-5 to TRBJ2-7, with 9 nucleotides matching TRBD2. V lost 0 bases to trimming and J lost 2 bases; unmatched junction nucleotides: 3. The CDR3 loop spans 15 amino acids. Germline CDR1 reads SGHKS; CDR2 reads YYEKEE (reference sequence). CDR3 nucleotides: TGTGCCAGCAGCTTGGTGCCTAGCGGGACCTACGAGCAGTACTTC. Translating it yields CASSLVPSGTYEQYF. Full variable domain (outside the CDR3, taken from reference TRBV5-5 and TRBJ2-7): DAGVTQSPTHLIKTRGQQVTLRCSPISGHKSVSWYQQVLGQGPQFIFQYYEKEERGRGNFPDRFSARQFPNYSSELNVNALLLGDSALYLCASSLVPSGTYEQYFGPGTRLTVT.

J is TRBJ1-2 and V is TRBV9; 8 positions match TRBD1. In germline, CDR1 is SGDLS, CDR2 YYNGEE. V shed 0 bases and J 7 bases; nucleotides not matched to a gene: 11. The CDR3 covers 16 residues. In DNA, the CDR3 is TGTGCCAGCAGCGTAGTGAGGCCAGGGGGCGCCGGTGGCTACACCTTC. Translating it yields CASSVVRPGGAGGYTF.

This clone was counted once. The chain joins TRBV4-3 to TRBJ2-1; possibly TRBD1 for D (5 bases). Germline V gene lookup returns CDR1 LGHNA and CDR2 YSLEER. This CDR3 has 16 residues. Trimming removed 0 bases from V and 4 bases from J, with 13 bases in between. CDR3 amino acids: CASSQDSWGGYNEQFF. For the CDR3, the DNA is TGCGCCAGCAGCCAAGATTCTTGGGGCGGATACAATGAGCAGTTCTTC.

The J gene is TRBJ1-2, the V gene TRBV2, with 8 bases matching TRBD1. This CDR3 comprises 12 residues. The V gene end was trimmed by 9 bases and the J gene end by 3 bases; junction bases not matched to a gene: 3. Per germline, CDR1 SNHLY and CDR2 FYNNEI. This CDR3 is CARGGQDYGYTF. CDR3 DNA sequence: TGTGCCAGAGGGGGACAGGACTATGGCTACACCTTC. The whole variable domain, remainder taken from reference TRBV2 and TRBJ1-2, is EPEVTQTPSHQVTQMGQEVILRCVPISNHLYFYWYRQILGQKVEFLVSFYNNEISEKSEIFDDQFSVERPDGSNFTLKIRSTKLEDSAMYFCARGGQDYGYTFGSGTRLTVV.

Only a few counts were recorded for this clone. The chain recombines TRBV9 with TRBJ2-3; D gene ambiguous. CDR1 and CDR2 from the germline V gene are SGDLS and YYNGEE. V dropped 3 bases and J dropped 3 bases, with 2 bases sitting between them. The CDR3 has 11 residues. DNA of the CDR3: TGTGCCAGCAGCGCAACAGATACGCAGTATTTT. It is translated as CASSATDTQYF.

CDR3 residues: CASSAQGVGLNTQYF. The CDR3 nucleotides are TGTGCCAGCAGCGCCCAGGGGGTGGGGTTGAATACGCAGTATTTT. The rearrangement uses TRBV9 and TRBJ2-3; the match to TRBD1 covers 7 bases. Germline CDR1 is SGDLS and CDR2 is YYNGEE. CDR3 length: 15 amino acids. Trimming removed 3 bases from V and 7 bases from J; junction bases left unmatched: 11. Combining the CDR3 with reference TRBV9 and TRBJ2-3 gives the whole variable domain DSGVTQTPKHLITATGQRVTLRCSPRSGDLSVYWYQQSLDQGLQFLIQYYNGEERAKGNILERFSAQQFPDLHSELNLSSLELGDSALYFCASSAQGVGLNTQYFGPGTRLTVL.

The chain's CDR3 is CASSSGIYEQYF. The CDR3 DNA sequence: TGTGCCAGCAGTTCCGGGATCTACGAGCAGTACTTC. V and J are TRBV12-3 or TRBV12-4 and TRBJ2-7; possible D gene TRBD2, 5 bases. The ends were cut back, 4 bases at V and 3 bases at J, with 7 bases in the middle. The CDR3 totals 12 residues.

This rearrangement joins TRBV6-6 to TRBJ1-6; 10 bases agree with TRBD1. The CDR3 extends over 16 amino acids. V shed 2 bases, J shed 4 bases, and the junction held 2 bases outside the gene matches. Germline V lookup: CDR1 MNHNY, CDR2 SVGAGI (reference sequence). CDR3 residues: CASSYPDRGYNSPLHF. The CDR3 nucleotides are TGTGCCAGCAGTTACCCGGACAGGGGGTATAATTCACCCCTCCACTTT.

The chain joins TRBV11-1 to TRBJ1-6; 9 bases align to TRBD1. This CDR3 contains 15 residues. Germline V CDR1 and CDR2: SGHAT, FQDESV (reference sequence). V was clipped by 3 bases and J by 6 bases; unmatched bases: 3. The CDR3 DNA follows: TGTGCCAGCAGCTTGGACAGGGGCGGTAATTCACCCCTCCACTTT. It encodes CASSLDRGGNSPLHF.

The chain recombines TRBV5-4 with TRBJ2-3, with 8 bases identical to TRBD2. V dropped 1 base and J dropped 2; count of bases not matched to a gene: 6. Germline V gene data show CDR1 as SGHNT and CDR2 as YYREEE (reference sequence). CDR3 length equals 16 residues. This chain's CDR3 is CASSLRRRGATDTQYF. CDR3 nucleotides: TGTGCCAGCAGCTTGCGAAGGCGGGGGGCCACAGATACGCAGTATTTT.

This CDR3 reads CAWSVRGRGQPQHF. CDR3 bases: TGTGCCTGGAGTGTAAGGGGCAGAGGTCAGCCCCAGCATTTT. This chain joins TRBV30 and TRBJ1-5; D may be TRBD1 (5 bases). Germline V CDR1 and CDR2: GTSNPN, SVGIG (reference sequence). The CDR3 length is 14 residues. V was pared by 0 bases and J by 6 bases, with 12 bases between.

Written as DNA, the CDR3 is TGCAGCGTTGAAGATTTACAGACTGAAGCTTTCTTT. Translating gives CSVEDLQTEAFF. The gene calls are TRBV29-1 and TRBJ1-1; D is uncertain. The V and J ends lost 0 bases and 5 bases respectively, with 7 bases between them. Germline V CDR1 and CDR2: SQVTM, ANQGSEA. The CDR3 is 12 amino acids.

The rearrangement joins TRBV4-1 to TRBJ1-5; D is unresolved. Germline assignment: CDR1 MGHRA and CDR2 YSYEKL. CDR3 length: 17 residues. V was clipped by 2 bases and J by 1 base, with 15 bases between them. CDR3 residues: CASSQSGLGASNQPQHF. Written as DNA, the CDR3 is TGCGCCAGCAGCCAAAGTGGCCTGGGCGCGAGCAATCAGCCCCAGCATTTT.

The J gene is TRBJ2-7, the V gene TRBV6-6; no reliable D call. The CDR3 covers 13 residues. Trimming left V 8 bases short and J 2 bases short, with 13 bases between. Germline V gene data show CDR1 as MNHNY and CDR2 as SVGAGI (reference sequence). CDR3 sequence reads: CASGRNTPYEQYF. The CDR3 DNA reads TGTGCCAGCGGCCGTAATACCCCCTACGAGCAGTACTTC.